Below are 9 T cell receptor beta chains sequenced from a single sample in a study of a mutant IDH1 vaccine in newly diagnosed glioma. Time point noted: week 47, end of study. A single vaccine dose contained 300 ug of mutant IDH1 20-mer peptide, and topical imiquimod was used with it. The table came from immunoSEQ multiplex PCR; TCRdb's copy has only in-frame clones and leaves some out. The top ten clones hold 0.6% to 0.95% of a sample with about 94,000 clones, 89% of them seen once. These receptors lack a known antigen. The source was PBMCs, collected from a glioma patient whose treatment included an IDH1 peptide vaccine. These receptors were obtained from a woman between 45 and 60 years old with glioma.

The V call is TRBV6-5, the J call TRBJ2-7; weak D call: TRBD2 (6 bases). The CDR3 spans 15 residues. V lost 5 bases and J 4 bases, leaving 18 bases between the germline ends. Germline CDR1 MNHEY, CDR2 SVGAGI. In DNA, the CDR3 is TGTGCCAGCAGTCCATTCGGGAGCGCGGGGTACGAGCAGTACTTC. The encoded protein is CASSPFGSAGYEQYF.

The chain uses TRBV4-2 and TRBJ2-6; no clear D. Germline assignment: CDR1 LGHNA and CDR2 YNFKEQ. Trimming cost V 1 base and J 2 bases, with 9 bases left between them. This CDR3 spans 16 amino acids. CDR3 nucleotide sequence: TGTGCCAGCAGCCAAGGAGCAAGGGCTGGGGCCAACGTCCTGACTTTC. Residues: CASSQGARAGANVLTF.

Here the CDR3 reads CASSLNGNTEAFF. Written as DNA, the CDR3 is TGTGCCAGCAGCCTCAATGGGAACACTGAAGCTTTCTTT. The chain joins TRBV9 to TRBJ1-1; D not resolved. CDR1 is SGDLS, CDR2 YYNGEE, per germline. The CDR3 runs 13 residues. The V and J ends lost 4 bases and 1 base respectively, with 8 bases between them. Filled out from reference TRBV9 and TRBJ1-1, the complete variable domain reads DSGVTQTPKHLITATGQRVTLRCSPRSGDLSVYWYQQSLDQGLQFLIQYYNGEERAKGNILERFSAQQFPDLHSELNLSSLELGDSALYFCASSLNGNTEAFFGQGTRLTVV.

This clone was detected once. This sequence joins TRBV2 and TRBJ1-4; 8 positions agree with TRBD1. The CDR3 sequence is 12 residues long. V trimming: 6 bases; J trimming: 11 bases; junction bases outside the gene matches: 5. Per the germline V gene, CDR1 is SNHLY and CDR2 is FYNNEI. CDR3 residues: CASRADRGKLFF. The DNA of the CDR3 is TGTGCCAGCAGAGCTGACAGGGGTAAACTGTTTTTT.

The genes are TRBV30 and TRBJ2-7; D ambiguous. The CDR3 is 14 residues long. From germline, CDR1 is GTSNPN and CDR2 SVGIG (reference sequence). V lost 2 bases and J lost 0, with 11 bases in between. This CDR3 is CAWSLRHNSYEQYF. The CDR3 bases are TGTGCCTGGAGTTTACGACATAACTCCTACGAGCAGTACTTC.

This clone was counted a few times. The rearrangement uses TRBV27 and TRBJ1-2; 8 bases agree with TRBD1. J gave up 4 bases and V 6 bases, and 10 bases lay outside the gene matches. The CDR3 has 15 residues. CDR1 is MNHEY, CDR2 SMNVEV, per germline (reference sequence). The CDR3 spells CASRARDRILYGYTF. The CDR3 DNA reads as TGTGCCAGCAGGGCCCGGGACAGGATCCTCTATGGCTACACCTTC.

This chain connects TRBV21-1 to TRBJ1-6. TRBV21-1 is a pseudogene. This CDR3 has 15 amino acids. The CDR3 DNA is TGTGCCAGCAGACCGGGACGAACGTCGAAATCACCCCTCCACTTT. It encodes CASRPGRTSKSPLHF.

The chain links TRBV11-2 to TRBJ2-7, with TRBD2 as a possible D gene (5 bases). The V end lost 3 bases, the J end lost 3 bases, and 9 bases lay between the germline ends. CDR1 is SGHAT, CDR2 FQNNGV, per germline. The CDR3 loop spans 13 amino acids. For the CDR3, the DNA is TGTGCCAGCAGCTTTGGACTCTACTACGAGCAGTACTTC. The encoded protein is CASSFGLYYEQYF.

The rearrangement uses TRBV4-2 and TRBJ1-6, with D perhaps TRBD1 (5 bases). Trimming stripped 0 bases from V and 5 bases from J, with 11 bases between. This CDR3 region has 16 residues. The germline V gene encodes CDR1 LGHNA and CDR2 YNFKEQ. DNA for the CDR3: TGTGCCAGCAGCCAAGATTTGACAGTAAATAATTCACCCCTCCACTTT. Protein product: CASSQDLTVNNSPLHF.